What follows is one T cell receptor beta chain and its context. Its antigen has not been determined. Base qualities are not recorded, but no much larger clone differs from it by a single base. At one collaborating source in Seattle, patients were enrolled during active infection and were followed longitudinally through the course of disease. Each collaborating institution followed its own protocols to collect whole blood in K2EDTA tubes. Collaborator samples were shipped for TCRbeta analysis as frozen whole blood, isolated PBMCs, or DNA extracted from either sample type. The immunoSEQ Assay, a bias-controlled multiplex PCR, was used to amplify TCRbeta CDR3 regions from genomic DNA. The authors processed their data as follows. Within the assay, amplification of reference gene primers was used to estimate how many nucleated cells each sample contained. Sequence reads were collapsed and filtered to measure the absolute abundance of every unique TCRbeta CDR3 rearrangement. Productive Simpson clonality was computed per sample as the square root of Simpson's diversity index over productive rearrangements. This is the immuneACCESS table as TCRdb keeps it, with only in-frame sequences that have V and J called. A part of the clones is gone; compared with another copy, unresolved V genes explain less than half, and the rest is unexplained. Clonal size and the V and J genes are those of that table, whereas D and trimming came from the DNA. Recorded for this sample are 170,000 or so clones; over 80% of them occurred a single time. The top ten clones comprise 6.5% to 7.5% of the sample.

The data are from a study of blood T cell repertoires in COVID-19 (dated by TCRdb to about 2020). Regarding the research as a whole: Collaborator samples came from the United States, Italy and Spain and covered acute and convalescent phases of COVID-19. Samples came from the ongoing ImmuneRACE study (first 160 participants) plus 1,254 subjects from 6 global collaborators. The prospective study material was composed of cDNA or gDNA derived from T cells, B-cell-depleted T cells, or PBMCs. Subjects who had been exposed to COVID-19, were actively infected with it, or had recovered from it provided the deeply sampled blood TCRbeta repertoires that made up the dataset. HLA class I and class II types, where available, came from metadata supplied by the sample provider rather than from assay-based typing. Sample metadata almost always included a de-identified subject ID, COVID-19 status, age in years and sex. The repertoires were made available in a free public database intended to serve as a resource for research on the immune response to SARS-CoV-2.

Study-wide findings and limitations: The amount of clinical and demographic metadata varied by source and participant and was provided uncurated.

From a lookup of the germline V gene, CDR1 and CDR2 are MGHRA and YSYEKL. Taken from cysteine to phenylalanine, the CDR3 has 15 residues. Only the CDR3 DNA is retained, 45 bases long and in frame from the first base. The junction shows trimming of 4 bases on V and 3 bases on J, and the gene matches do not reach 9 bases of it. Recombination linked TRBV4-1 to TRBJ2-7, with 7 middle bases fitting TRBD1. The sample was peripheral blood. The receptor was isolated from a woman between 35 and 50 years old with COVID-19, enrolled during active disease. CDR3 protein: CASSLSQTGLYEQYF. The DNA sequence reads TGCGCCAGCAGCCTCTCTCAGACAGGGCTCTACGAGCAGTACTTC.